This passage covers 27 T cell receptor beta chains from one sample sequenced in a study of beta chain features in type 1 diabetes. No antigen has been assigned to these receptors. Study results and limitations: In all four CD4+ subsets, TCRB CDR3 length was significantly, moderately reduced in type 1 diabetes.

TCRB transcripts that were expressed got sequenced, as all of the isolated RNA had been reverse transcribed. This table comes from immunoSEQ multiplex PCR, and its TCRdb copy is limited to in-frame clones, with some not included. The profile covers fewer than 300,000 clones, with roughly 21% appearing a single time and 0.028% taken by the ten largest. Sequenced material: naive CD4+ T cells from blood. Receptors originate from a woman aged 40 to 49 with type 1 diabetes.

V usage is TRBV4-1 and J usage is TRBJ2-7; 8 nucleotides line up with TRBD2. Germline V gives CDR1 MGHRA, CDR2 YSYEKL. Trimming removed 0 bases from V and 3 bases from J; junction bases left unmatched: 7. The CDR3 is made up of 16 amino acids. The CDR3 nucleotides read TGCGCCAGCAGCCAAGATCGTAGCGGGACCTTCTACGAGCAGTACTTC. Amino acid sequence: CASSQDRSGTFYEQYF.

The chain couples TRBV19 to TRBJ2-5; 9 bases are a match to TRBD1. Per germline, CDR1 LNHDA and CDR2 SQIVND (reference sequence). The CDR3 totals 14 residues. Trimming removed 7 bases from V and 5 bases from J; junction bases left unmatched: 8. CDR3 region: CASTHRGPSETQYF. For the CDR3, the DNA is TGTGCCAGTACCCACAGGGGGCCGTCCGAGACCCAGTACTTC.

The V gene is TRBV7-2, the J gene TRBJ2-3, with TRBD2 matching 7 bases. There are 15 residues in the CDR3. Per germline, CDR1 SGHTA and CDR2 FQGNSA. Trimming at V came to 2 bases and at J to 0 bases, leaving 2 bases not matched to a gene. CDR3 DNA sequence: TGTGCCAGCAGCTTACTAGCGGCCAGCACAGATACGCAGTATTTT. It encodes CASSLLAASTDTQYF.

The chain carries TRBV28 and TRBJ2-3; 8 bases are shared with TRBD2. This CDR3 contains 19 residues. The ends lost 3 bases at V and 5 bases at J; junction bases unmatched: 19. The germline gives CDR1 MDHEN, CDR2 SYDVKM. The CDR3 reads CASSFPPKSGSQEGDTQYF. The CDR3 nucleotides are TGTGCCAGCAGTTTCCCCCCAAAGAGCGGGAGTCAAGAGGGAGATACGCAGTATTTT.

The chain recombines TRBV5-8 with TRBJ2-1; TRBD1 is a possible D gene (5 bases). CDR1 and CDR2 (germline): SGHTS, YDEGEE. The CDR3 runs to 13 residues. Deletions cut 1 base from V and 9 bases from J, with 11 bases between. This CDR3 reads CASSLSGQGEQFF. Here the CDR3 DNA reads TGTGCCAGCAGCTTGTCAGGGCAGGGTGAGCAGTTCTTC.

This clone was seen only a few times. The chain uses TRBV6-4 and TRBJ2-1; no reliable D call. V was shortened by 0 bases and J by 0 bases, with 9 bases between the two germline ends. CDR3 length: 16 residues. Germline assignment: CDR1 MRHNA and CDR2 SNTAGT. The CDR3 is CASSDSWRSSYNEQFF. The CDR3 DNA is TGTGCCAGCAGTGACTCTTGGCGGAGCTCCTACAATGAGCAGTTCTTC.

V is TRBV4-2 and J is TRBJ2-4, with D possibly being TRBD2 (6 bases). The V and J ends lost 1 base and 9 bases respectively, with 10 bases between them. The CDR3 sequence is 13 residues long. The germline V gene encodes CDR1 LGHNA and CDR2 YNFKEQ. In nucleotides, the CDR3 is TGTGCCAGCAGCCAAGGAATCGGGGGCATTCAGTACTTC. Translated: CASSQGIGGIQYF.

The CDR3 DNA sequence: TGCGCCAGCAGCTCGCCGACAGGGGGCACCCTCCAAGAGACCCAGTACTTC. Its translation: CASSSPTGGTLQETQYF. V is TRBV5-1 and J is TRBJ2-5; TRBD1 matches at 10 bases. CDR3 length: 17 amino acids. V lost 3 bases, J lost 1 base, and 9 bases stayed unmatched. CDR1 is SGHRS, CDR2 YFSETQ, per germline.

A few counts support this clone. The CDR3 protein is CASSLGQARDGYTF. CDR3 nucleotides: TGCGCCAGCAGCTTGGGACAGGCGAGGGATGGCTACACCTTC. The rearrangement links TRBV5-1 to TRBJ1-2; tentative D call: TRBD1 (6 bases). The V and J ends lost 0 bases and 6 bases respectively, with 12 bases between them. Germline-derived CDR1 and CDR2 are SGHRS and YFSETQ. The CDR3 runs 14 residues.

J is TRBJ2-4 and V is TRBV27, with 9 bases identical to TRBD1. The V segment lost 0 bases and the J segment 6 bases; nucleotides outside the gene matches: 3. Germline-derived CDR1 and CDR2 are MNHEY and SMNVEV (reference sequence). The CDR3 extends over 15 amino acids. CDR3 sequence (DNA): TGTGCCAGCAGTTTATCGACAGGGGGTCTAAACATTCAGTACTTC. It yields the protein CASSLSTGGLNIQYF.

This clone showed up just a few times. The chain uses TRBV7-8 and TRBJ1-4; weak D call: TRBD1 (6 bases). Germline V lookup: CDR1 SGHVS, CDR2 FQNEAQ. The CDR3 extends over 13 amino acids. The ends were cut back, 5 bases at V and 15 bases at J, with 19 bases in the middle. The CDR3 DNA is TGTGCCAGCAGCATGACCACAGGGAGTGGGATGTTTTTT. Protein product: CASSMTTGSGMFF.

This clone turned up a few times. This chain uses TRBV27 with TRBJ2-3; 7 nucleotides agree with TRBD1. The ends lost 0 bases at V and 2 bases at J; junction bases unmatched: 8. From germline, CDR1 is MNHEY and CDR2 SMNVEV (reference sequence). The CDR3 is 17 residues long. The CDR3 DNA sequence: TGTGCCAGCAGTTTATCTTGGACAGGCCGGCCCACAGATACGCAGTATTTT. The encoded protein is CASSLSWTGRPTDTQYF.

There are a few counts of this clone. The chain is built from TRBV7-9 and TRBJ1-4; the D is unclear. CDR1 and CDR2 (germline): SEHNR, FQNEAQ (reference sequence). CDR3 length equals 16 residues. V was pared by 4 bases and J by 7 bases, with 19 bases between. CDR3: CASSSSGREMGEKLFF. CDR3 coding DNA: TGTGCCAGCAGCTCCTCCGGGAGGGAGATGGGTGAAAAACTGTTTTTT.

The table lists this clone with a few counts. V gene TRBV4-1 combines with J gene TRBJ1-5; D gene unclear. Germline-derived CDR1 and CDR2 are MGHRA and YSYEKL. The CDR3 sequence is 13 residues long. V shed 2 bases and J shed 7 bases, with 9 bases lying between them. DNA of the CDR3: TGCGCCAGCAGCCAAAATGAGGTGCAGCCCCAGCATTTT. Encoded protein: CASSQNEVQPQHF.

The rearrangement joins TRBV29-1 to TRBJ1-2; D is unclear. This CDR3 has 12 amino acids. The V and J ends lost 8 bases and 6 bases respectively, with 16 bases between them. From germline, CDR1 is SQVTM and CDR2 ANQGSEA. In DNA form, the CDR3 reads TGCAGCATGGCCTTACCATCTGATGGCTACACCTTC. Protein sequence: CSMALPSDGYTF.

The chain combines TRBV7-2 with TRBJ2-6; a weak D match, TRBD1 (6 bases). Trimming took off 5 bases at V and 2 bases at J, with 7 bases between the two ends. CDR3 size: 14 residues. Per germline, CDR1 SGHTA and CDR2 FQGNSA. In nucleotides, the CDR3 is TGTGCCAGCAGCGCAGGGGCTGGGGCCAACGTCCTGACTTTC. Residues: CASSAGAGANVLTF.

The table lists this clone with a few counts. V and J are TRBV30 and TRBJ1-3, with D perhaps matching TRBD1 (6 bases). The CDR3 sequence is 15 residues long. Per the germline V gene, CDR1 is GTSNPN and CDR2 is SVGIG (reference sequence). V was shortened by 2 bases and J by 4 bases, with 15 bases between the two germline ends. The CDR3 sequence: CAWSQGTFTGNTIYF. Written as DNA, the CDR3 is TGTGCCTGGAGTCAAGGGACATTTACGGGAAACACCATATATTTT.

The rearrangement joins TRBV7-9 to TRBJ1-5; 7 bases align to TRBD1. The CDR3 length is 14 residues. Germline V CDR1 and CDR2: SEHNR, FQNEAQ (reference sequence). J was trimmed by 4 bases and V by 5 bases; bases with no gene match: 5. The CDR3 DNA is TGTGCCAGCAGCCCTACAGGGGATAATCAGCCCCAGCATTTT. This encodes CASSPTGDNQPQHF.

This clone was counted between two and nine times. The chain employs TRBV2 and TRBJ2-1, with 8 bases identical to TRBD1. The germline CDR1 and CDR2 sequences are SNHLY and FYNNEI. The CDR3 covers 15 residues. The ends lost 7 bases at V and 0 bases at J; junction bases unmatched: 5. CDR3 amino acids: CASTLDRDSYNEQFF. The CDR3 region has the DNA TGTGCCAGCACCCTGGACAGGGACTCCTACAATGAGCAGTTCTTC.

The genes are TRBV29-1 and TRBJ2-5; perhaps TRBD2 as D (6 bases). The V end was cut by 7 bases, the J end by 4 bases, with 16 bases between. CDR3 length: 13 residues. The germline V gene has CDR1 SQVTM and CDR2 ANQGSEA. The CDR3 protein is CSAASRGGETQYF. For the CDR3, the DNA is TGCAGCGCCGCCTCGAGGGGAGGAGAGACCCAGTACTTC.

The rearrangement links TRBV9 to TRBJ2-3, with 9 positions matching TRBD1. Trimming at V came to 1 base and at J to 4 bases, leaving 10 bases not matched to a gene. The CDR3 runs to 17 residues. CDR1 is SGDLS and CDR2 is YYNGEE in the germline V gene. Here the CDR3 reads CASSVNSPGQGADTQYF. The CDR3 region has the DNA TGTGCCAGCAGCGTAAATAGTCCGGGACAGGGCGCAGATACGCAGTATTTT. Together with reference TRBV9 and TRBJ2-3, the CDR3 gives the full variable domain: DSGVTQTPKHLITATGQRVTLRCSPRSGDLSVYWYQQSLDQGLQFLIQYYNGEERAKGNILERFSAQQFPDLHSELNLSSLELGDSALYFCASSVNSPGQGADTQYFGPGTRLTVL.

The chain uses TRBV18 and TRBJ2-2; 8 positions agree with TRBD1. The CDR3 runs to 14 residues. With V trimmed by 8 bases and J by 3 bases, 5 bases remained unmatched. The V gene's germline CDR1 is KGHSH and CDR2 LQKENI. CDR3 sequence (DNA): TGTGCCAGCCGAGGACAGGGAGACACCGGGGAGCTGTTTTTT. This gives the protein CASRGQGDTGELFF.

The CDR3 nucleotides read TGTGCCACCACAGTGGATAGCAATCAGCCCCAGCATTTT. This encodes CATTVDSNQPQHF. The gene calls are TRBV28 and TRBJ1-5; no firm D call. This CDR3 contains 13 residues. CDR1 is MDHEN, CDR2 SYDVKM, per germline. V was clipped by 10 bases and J by 0 bases, with 10 bases between them.

The rearrangement links TRBV5-4 to TRBJ2-3, with D possibly TRBD2 on 6 matching bases. Germline assignment: CDR1 SGHNT and CDR2 YYREEE (reference sequence). CDR3 size: 15 residues. Trimming took off 4 bases at V and 2 bases at J, with 14 bases between the two ends. CDR3 nucleotides: TGTGCCAGCAGCCGCGGGGTAATTAACACAGATACGCAGTATTTT. It encodes CASSRGVINTDTQYF.

In its sample, this clone was seen a few times. CDR3 sequence reads: CAFSSWAGVRDTQYF. The CDR3 bases are TGTGCCTTCAGCTCTTGGGCGGGAGTGCGAGATACGCAGTATTTT. The chain joins TRBV7-9 to TRBJ2-3; TRBD2 aligns across 7 bases. The CDR3 runs 15 residues. With V trimmed by 11 bases and J by 5 bases, 16 bases remained unmatched. CDR1 is SEHNR, CDR2 FQNEAQ, per germline (reference sequence).

This clone appeared a few times. The chain has TRBV10-3 and TRBJ2-1; 10 nucleotides match TRBD1. The CDR3 has 16 amino acids. Germline V lookup: CDR1 ENHRY, CDR2 SYGVKD. V lost 7 bases and J lost 4; bases outside the gene matches: 10. CDR3 sequence: CAITFSRDRGYNEQFF. The CDR3 nucleotides read TGTGCCATCACCTTCTCCCGGGACAGGGGTTACAATGAGCAGTTCTTC.

This chain connects TRBV11-2 to TRBJ2-1; tentatively, D is TRBD1 (5 bases). This CDR3 contains 16 residues. Deletions cut 5 bases from V and 3 bases from J, with 17 bases between. Per the germline V gene, CDR1 is SGHAT and CDR2 is FQNNGV. CDR3 DNA: TGTGCCAGCAGCAGTACCCTGGGCAGGGTCTACAATGAGCAGTTCTTC. Its translation is CASSSTLGRVYNEQFF.